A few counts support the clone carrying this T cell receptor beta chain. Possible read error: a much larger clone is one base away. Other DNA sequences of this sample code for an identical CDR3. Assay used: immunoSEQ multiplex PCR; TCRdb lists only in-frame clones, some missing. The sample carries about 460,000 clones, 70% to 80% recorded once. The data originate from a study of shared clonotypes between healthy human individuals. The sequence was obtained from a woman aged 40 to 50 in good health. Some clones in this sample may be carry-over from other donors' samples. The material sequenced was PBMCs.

The chain's CDR3 is CASSLNVYQETQYF. For the CDR3, the DNA is TGTGCCAGCAGTCTAAACGTTTACCAAGAGACCCAGTACTTC. The chain employs TRBV27 and TRBJ2-5; D remains ambiguous. The V gene's germline CDR1 is MNHEY and CDR2 SMNVEV (reference sequence). There are 14 residues in the CDR3. The ends were cut back, 5 bases at V and 0 bases at J, with 10 bases in the middle.